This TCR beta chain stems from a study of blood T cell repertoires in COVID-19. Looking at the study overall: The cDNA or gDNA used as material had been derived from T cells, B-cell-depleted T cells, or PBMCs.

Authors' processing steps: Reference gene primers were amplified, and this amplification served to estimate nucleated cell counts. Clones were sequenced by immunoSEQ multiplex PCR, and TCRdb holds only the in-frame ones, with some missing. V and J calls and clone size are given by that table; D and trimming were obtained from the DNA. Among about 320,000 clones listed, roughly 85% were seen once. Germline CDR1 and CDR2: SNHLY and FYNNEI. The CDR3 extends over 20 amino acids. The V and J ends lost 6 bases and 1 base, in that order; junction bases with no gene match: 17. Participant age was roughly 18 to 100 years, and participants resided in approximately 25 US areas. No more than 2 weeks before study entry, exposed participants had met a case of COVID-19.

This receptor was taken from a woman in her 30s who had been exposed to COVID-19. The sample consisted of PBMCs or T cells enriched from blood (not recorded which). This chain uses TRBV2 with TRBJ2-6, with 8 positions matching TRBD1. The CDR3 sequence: CASRYLGTGTLASGANVLTF. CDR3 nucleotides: TGTGCCAGCAGATATCTCGGGACAGGTACCCTAGCTTCTGGGGCCAACGTCCTGACTTTC.